The clone carrying this T cell receptor beta chain was detected many times. The target antigen is unknown. This sample stems from a study of T cell repertoires in cytomegalovirus infection. Study-level points and caveats: Cumulative public TCR beta family frequency identified CMV carriers with the relevant HLA.

TCRdb independently ran MiXCR on the reads; one entry per CDR3 protein. Altogether some 150,000 distinct CDR3 sequences are present, around 24% being singletons, with the ten largest covering roughly 11%. The CDR3 extends over 13 amino acids. Deletions cut 2 bases from V and 9 bases from J, with 14 bases between. The germline V gene encodes CDR1 MGHRA and CDR2 YSYEKL. The TCR originated in a human donor in good health (CMV status not recorded). Some clones in this sample may be carry-over from other donors' samples. The chain joins TRBV4-1 to TRBJ2-7, with D tentatively TRBD1 (7 bases). Input material: PBMCs. The CDR3 spells CASSQNNRGGQYF. DNA for the CDR3: TGCGCCAGCAGCCAAAATAACAGGGGAGGGCAGTACTTC.